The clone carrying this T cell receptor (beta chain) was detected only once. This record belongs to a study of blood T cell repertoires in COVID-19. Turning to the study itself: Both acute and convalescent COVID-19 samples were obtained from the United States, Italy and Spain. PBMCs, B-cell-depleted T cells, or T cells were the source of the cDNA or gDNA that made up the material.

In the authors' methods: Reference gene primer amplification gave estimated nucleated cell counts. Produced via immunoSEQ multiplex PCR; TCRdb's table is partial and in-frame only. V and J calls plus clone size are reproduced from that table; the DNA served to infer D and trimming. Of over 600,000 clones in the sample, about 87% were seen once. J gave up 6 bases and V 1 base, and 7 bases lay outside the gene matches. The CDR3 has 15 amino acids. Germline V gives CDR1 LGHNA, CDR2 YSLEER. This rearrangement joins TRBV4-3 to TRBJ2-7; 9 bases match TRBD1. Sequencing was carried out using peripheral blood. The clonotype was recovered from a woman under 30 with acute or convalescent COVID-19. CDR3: CASSQVDRGTSEQYF. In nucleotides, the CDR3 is TGCGCCAGCAGCCAAGTAGACAGGGGGACTTCCGAGCAGTACTTC.